A single sample is the source of the 14 T cell receptor beta chains below, sequenced in a study of cytomegalovirus exposure and HLA in healthy donors. The PCR used 60 Vbeta and 13 Jbeta primers. The repertoire was sequenced with immunoSEQ multiplex PCR; TCRdb's copy has only in-frame clones and lacks some. The table lists 95,000 to 130,000 clones, 79% of them singletons. Material: PBMCs. The receptors were gathered from a man under 40 in good health and CMV-seropositive.

This chain connects TRBV4-3 to TRBJ2-1; 14 nucleotides match TRBD2. From germline, CDR1 is LGHNA and CDR2 YSLEER. The V segment lost 3 bases and the J segment 12 bases; nucleotides outside the gene matches: 4. CDR3 length: 14 amino acids. CDR3 sequence reads: CASSQRTSGGRQFF. DNA for the CDR3: TGCGCCAGCAGCCAGAGGACTAGCGGGGGGAGGCAGTTCTTC.

The gene calls are TRBV10-3 and TRBJ1-6; TRBD1 matches 11 bases. Trimming cost V 10 bases and J 9 bases; bases outside gene matches: 5. CDR3 length: 13 residues. Germline CDR1 is ENHRY and CDR2 is SYGVKD. The CDR3 protein is CATSGTGGSPLHF. CDR3 DNA: TGTGCCACCTCCGGGACAGGGGGTTCACCCCTCCACTTT.

In nucleotides, the CDR3 is TGTGCCAGCAGTTCCCTTTTAAACAAGCGGGGGTCCTACGAGCAGTACTTC. Translation: CASSSLLNKRGSYEQYF. The chain employs TRBV27 and TRBJ2-7; TRBD2 matches at 8 bases. Germline V CDR1 and CDR2: MNHEY, SMNVEV (reference sequence). The CDR3 covers 17 residues. Unmatched junction bases numbered 12, after V lost 4 bases and J lost 1 base.

V is TRBV6-1 and J is TRBJ1-4; TRBD1 matches 8 bases. Per germline, CDR1 MNHNS and CDR2 SASEGT. Trimming at V came to 10 bases and at J to 5 bases, leaving 12 bases not matched to a gene. The CDR3 spans 15 residues. The CDR3 DNA sequence: TGTGCCAACATTATCACAGGGGGGGTGAATGAAAAACTGTTTTTT. Protein product: CANIITGGVNEKLFF.

The chain recombines TRBV9 with TRBJ1-1, with 8 positions matching TRBD1. The J segment lost 3 bases and the V segment lost 3 bases, leaving 7 bases of the junction unmatched. The CDR3 runs to 15 residues. Germline V gives CDR1 SGDLS, CDR2 YYNGEE. The CDR3 coding sequence is TGTGCCAGCAGCGCGGACTGGACAGGGTACACTGAAGCTTTCTTT. Its protein is CASSADWTGYTEAFF.

This chain joins TRBV7-8 and TRBJ2-3; a weak D match, TRBD1 (5 bases). Germline V gene sequence: CDR1 SGHVS, CDR2 FQNEAQ. V shed 5 bases and J shed 0 bases, with 9 bases lying between them. This CDR3 has 14 amino acids. This chain's CDR3 is CASSLDTSTDTQYF. The CDR3 bases are TGTGCCAGCAGCCTGGACACCAGCACAGATACGCAGTATTTT.

This chain links TRBV30 with TRBJ1-1; 7 bases are shared with TRBD1. Unmatched junction bases numbered 3, after V lost 1 base and J lost 4 bases. The CDR3 is made up of 13 amino acids. CDR1 and CDR2 (germline): GTSNPN, SVGIG (reference sequence). DNA for the CDR3: TGTGCCTGGAGTGCCGGGACAGCCACTGAAGCTTTCTTT. Translated: CAWSAGTATEAFF.

This chain links TRBV28 with TRBJ1-5, with 8 positions matching TRBD1. The ends lost 6 bases at V and 9 bases at J; junction bases unmatched: 16. The germline CDR1 and CDR2 sequences are MDHEN and SYDVKM. CDR3 size: 16 residues. The CDR3 loop is CASSQGDRGPLAPQHF. The CDR3 bases are TGTGCCAGCAGCCAGGGCGACAGGGGACCCTTGGCGCCCCAGCATTTT. Full variable domain (outside the CDR3, taken from reference TRBV28 and TRBJ1-5): DVKVTQSSRYLVKRTGEKVFLECVQDMDHENMFWYRQDPGLGLRLIYFSYDVKMKEKGDIPEGYSVSREKKERFSLILESASTNQTSMYLCASSQGDRGPLAPQHFGDGTRLSIL.

V and J are TRBV27 and TRBJ2-1; 8 positions match TRBD2. With 6 bases clipped from V and 7 bases from J, the junction kept 8 bases outside the gene matches. CDR1 is MNHEY and CDR2 is SMNVEV in the germline V gene (reference sequence). The CDR3 totals 14 residues. The DNA for the CDR3 is TGTGCCAGCAGAAGCGGGAGCCCCTTTAATGAGCAGTTCTTC. This translates into CASRSGSPFNEQFF.

This chain uses TRBV6-5 with TRBJ1-4; D perhaps matches TRBD1 (5 bases). Germline-derived CDR1 and CDR2 are MNHEY and SVGAGI. This CDR3 spans 16 amino acids. V dropped 2 bases and J dropped 8 bases, with 18 bases sitting between them. The chain's CDR3 is CASSYGGDGLGEKLFF. The DNA of the CDR3 is TGTGCCAGCAGTTACGGGGGGGATGGGCTGGGCGAAAAACTGTTTTTT.

The chain employs TRBV5-4 and TRBJ1-1; TRBD1 might be the D (5 bases). This CDR3 spans 13 amino acids. Germline V gene lookup returns CDR1 SGHNT and CDR2 YYREEE (reference sequence). V lost 7 bases to trimming and J lost 1 base, with 11 bases between them. The CDR3 region is CASSWGGNTEAFF. CDR3 nucleotides: TGTGCCAGCTCTTGGGGCGGGAACACTGAAGCTTTCTTT.

The chain recombines TRBV7-2 with TRBJ1-2; D is possibly TRBD1 (6 bases). The CDR3 spans 16 residues. The V gene lost 1 base and the J gene lost 4 bases, with 16 bases spanning the gap. CDR1 is SGHTA, CDR2 FQGNSA, per germline. The CDR3 DNA sequence: TGTGCCAGCAGCTTAGGGGGGCGCAATACCTTCTATGGCTACACCTTC. Translating gives CASSLGGRNTFYGYTF. Full variable domain (remainder filled in from reference TRBV7-2 and TRBJ1-2): GAGVSQSPSNKVTEKGKDVELRCDPISGHTALYWYRQSLGQGLEFLIYFQGNSAPDKSGLPSDRFSAERTGGSVSTLTIQRTQQEDSAVYLCASSLGGRNTFYGYTFGSGTRLTVV.

This chain links TRBV5-5 with TRBJ1-5, with 8 bases fitting TRBD1. The germline V gene has CDR1 SGHKS and CDR2 YYEKEE (reference sequence). The V and J ends lost 1 base and 1 base, in that order; junction bases with no gene match: 4. CDR3 length: 16 amino acids. The CDR3 here is CASSLTWTGSNQPQHF. The CDR3 coding sequence is TGTGCCAGCAGCTTGACATGGACAGGGAGCAATCAGCCCCAGCATTTT.

This chain links TRBV12-5 with TRBJ2-3; 10 positions match TRBD2. CDR3 length: 17 amino acids. Germline CDR1 is LGHNT and CDR2 is FRNRAP. The trim removed 2 bases at V and 4 bases at J, leaving 9 bases unmatched. The chain's CDR3 is CASGLTLAGVQADTQYF. The CDR3, as DNA: TGTGCTAGTGGTTTGACCCTAGCGGGGGTCCAGGCAGATACGCAGTATTTT.